This TCR beta chain was identified during a study of T cell responses to AZD1222 COVID-19 vaccine. Study-level results: AZD1222 recipients seropositive at baseline numbered only six or seven. The span of vaccine-associated CD4 TCRs extended across spike, with dominance at 160-218 and 743-854. Targets within unmutated variant regions were reportedly found for nearly half of spike-specific TCRs. The sample set comprised mostly white British donors with more females, and clonal diversity was possibly underestimated.

Comments on this clone: Its antigen is not known.

Germline values: CDR1 SGDLS, CDR2 YYNGEE. Trimming stripped 3 bases from V and 7 bases from J, with 11 bases between. This CDR3 contains 12 residues. This table comes from immunoSEQ multiplex PCR, and its TCRdb copy is limited to in-frame clones, with some not included. The data show 57,000 or so clones, about 85% seen once. The clonotype comes from an adult in good health. This material consisted of peripheral blood, taken on day 0 of MenACWY control vaccination. The V and J genes are TRBV9 and TRBJ2-7; a possible D gene is TRBD2 (5 bases). CDR3 sequence (DNA): TGTGCCAGCAGCGGGTTCAGAGGGGAGCAGTACTTC. This codes for CASSGFRGEQYF.